This T cell receptor (beta chain) was captured in a study of vaccination effects on CD4 cells after COVID-19. Study conclusions and caveats: Sampling in the study covered few convalescent patients and included no early post-infection timepoints.

V gave up 10 bases and J gave up 0 bases, with 12 bases separating them. The CDR3 runs to 14 residues. Germline lookup yields CDR1 LNHDA and CDR2 SQIVND (reference sequence). Generated by immunoSEQ multiplex PCR, the TCRdb table keeps only in-frame clones and is missing some. The sample includes about 41,000 clones, around 70% seen only once; the top ten take roughly 24%. Peptide-pool stimulation followed by sequencing identified expanded antigen-specific CD4+ clonotypes in the ViraFEST assay. The culture ran for approximately 10 days before CD4+ T cells were isolated. Vaccine recipients lacked prior SARS-CoV-2 infection and had negative nucleocapsid antibodies. In culture with 10 IU/ml IL-2 and around 10 ug/ml peptides, PBMC were grown at two million per well. Turning to this clone: Antigen unknown.

This chain links TRBV19 with TRBJ1-4, with D uncertain. The receptor was derived from a human donor who received a COVID-19 vaccine. The material was CD4+ T cells from PBMCs cultured with HCoV-OC43 spike peptides, obtained before COVID-19 vaccination. Subset noted: HCoV-OC43 spike overlapping peptide pool stimulation. The CDR3 DNA reads as TGTGCCACCACACTAACCCCAACTAATGAAAAACTGTTTTTT. This sequence encodes CATTLTPTNEKLFF.